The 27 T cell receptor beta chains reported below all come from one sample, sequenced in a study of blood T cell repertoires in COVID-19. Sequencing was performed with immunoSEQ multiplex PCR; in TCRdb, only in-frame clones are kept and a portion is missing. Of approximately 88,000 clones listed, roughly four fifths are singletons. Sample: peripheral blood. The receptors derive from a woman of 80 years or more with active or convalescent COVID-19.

The CDR3 sequence is CASSQDHNNEQFF. The CDR3, as DNA: TGCGCCAGCAGCCAAGATCACAACAATGAGCAGTTCTTC. The gene calls are TRBV4-3 and TRBJ2-1, with no clear D. Germline values: CDR1 LGHNA, CDR2 YSLEER. Trimming stripped 0 bases from V and 5 bases from J, with 5 bases between. The CDR3 has 13 amino acids.

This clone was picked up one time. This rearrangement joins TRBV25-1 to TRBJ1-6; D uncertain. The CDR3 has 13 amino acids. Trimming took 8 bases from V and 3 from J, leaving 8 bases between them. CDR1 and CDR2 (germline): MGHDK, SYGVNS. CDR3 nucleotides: TGTGCCAGCGGCCCGAACTATAATTCACCCCTCCACTTT. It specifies CASGPNYNSPLHF. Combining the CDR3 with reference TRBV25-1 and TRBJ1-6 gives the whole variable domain EADIYQTPRYLVIGTGKKITLECSQTMGHDKMYWYQQDPGMELHLIHYSYGVNSTEKGDLSSESTVSRIRTEHFPLTLESARPSHTSQYLCASGPNYNSPLHFGNGTRLTVT.

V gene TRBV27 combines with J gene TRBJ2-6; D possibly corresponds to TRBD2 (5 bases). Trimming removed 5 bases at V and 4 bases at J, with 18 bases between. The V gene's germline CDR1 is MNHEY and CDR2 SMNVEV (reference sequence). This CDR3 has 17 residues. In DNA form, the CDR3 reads TGTGCCAGCAGTACCATTGGAGAGGGTTCCGGGGCCAACGTCCTGACTTTC. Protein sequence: CASSTIGEGSGANVLTF.

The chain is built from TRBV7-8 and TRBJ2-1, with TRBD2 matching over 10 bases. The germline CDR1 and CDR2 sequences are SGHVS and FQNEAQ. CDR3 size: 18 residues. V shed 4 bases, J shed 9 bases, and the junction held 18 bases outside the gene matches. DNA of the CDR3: TGTGCCAGCAGCTCTAATACCCTGGGGAGCGGGGGGGCCCTTGAGCAGTTCTTC. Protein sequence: CASSSNTLGSGGALEQFF.

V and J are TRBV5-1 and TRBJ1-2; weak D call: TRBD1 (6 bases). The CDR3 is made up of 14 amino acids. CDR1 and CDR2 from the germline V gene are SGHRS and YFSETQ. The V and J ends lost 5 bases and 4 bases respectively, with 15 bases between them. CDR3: CASRADSTSYGYTF. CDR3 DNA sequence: TGCGCCAGCAGGGCGGACAGTACTAGCTATGGCTACACCTTC.

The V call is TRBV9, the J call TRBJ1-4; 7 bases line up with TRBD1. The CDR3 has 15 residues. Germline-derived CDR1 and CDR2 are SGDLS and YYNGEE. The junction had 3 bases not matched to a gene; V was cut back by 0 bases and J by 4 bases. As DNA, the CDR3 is TGTGCCAGCAGCGTAGACCAGGGGGGTAATGAAAAACTGTTTTTT. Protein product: CASSVDQGGNEKLFF.

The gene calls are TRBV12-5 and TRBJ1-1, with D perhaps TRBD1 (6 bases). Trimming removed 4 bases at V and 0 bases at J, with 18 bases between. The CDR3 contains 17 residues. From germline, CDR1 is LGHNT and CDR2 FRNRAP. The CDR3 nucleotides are TGTGCTAGTGGTTCTCTGTACCGGGACACGCTGAACACTGAAGCTTTCTTT. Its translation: CASGSLYRDTLNTEAFF.

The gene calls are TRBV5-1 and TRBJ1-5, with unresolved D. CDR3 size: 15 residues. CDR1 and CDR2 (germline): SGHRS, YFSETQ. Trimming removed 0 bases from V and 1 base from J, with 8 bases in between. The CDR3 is CASSLAAGSNQPQHF. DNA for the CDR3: TGCGCCAGCAGCTTGGCCGCGGGAAGCAATCAGCCCCAGCATTTT. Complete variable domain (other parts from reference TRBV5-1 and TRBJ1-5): KAGVTQTPRYLIKTRGQQVTLSCSPISGHRSVSWYQQTPGQGLQFLFEYFSETQRNKGNFPGRFSGRQFSNSRSEMNVSTLELGDSALYLCASSLAAGSNQPQHFGDGTRLSIL.

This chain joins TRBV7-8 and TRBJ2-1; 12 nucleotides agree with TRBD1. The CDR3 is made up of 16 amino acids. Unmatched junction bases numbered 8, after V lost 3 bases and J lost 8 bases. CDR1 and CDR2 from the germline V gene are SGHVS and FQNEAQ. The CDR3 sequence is CASSLAGTGGVDEQFF. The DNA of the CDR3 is TGTGCCAGCAGCTTGGCCGGGACAGGGGGCGTAGATGAGCAGTTCTTC. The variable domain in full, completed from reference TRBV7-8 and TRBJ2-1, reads GAGVSQSPRYKVAKRGQDVALRCDPISGHVSLFWYQQALGQGPEFLTYFQNEAQLDKSGLPSDRFFAERPEGSVSTLKIQRTQQEDSAVYLCASSLAGTGGVDEQFFGPGTRLTVL.

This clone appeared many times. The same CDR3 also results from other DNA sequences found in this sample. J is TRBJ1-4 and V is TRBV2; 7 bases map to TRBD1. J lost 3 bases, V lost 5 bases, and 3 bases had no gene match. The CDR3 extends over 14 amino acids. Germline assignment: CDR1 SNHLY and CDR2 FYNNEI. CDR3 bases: TGTGCCAGCAGTCGCGACAGGGCTAATGAAAAACTGTTTTTT. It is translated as CASSRDRANEKLFF.

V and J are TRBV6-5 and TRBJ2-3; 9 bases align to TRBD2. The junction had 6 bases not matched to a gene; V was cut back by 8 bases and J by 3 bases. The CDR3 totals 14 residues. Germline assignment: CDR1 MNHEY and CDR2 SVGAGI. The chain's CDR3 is CASLSSGGTDTQYF. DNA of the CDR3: TGTGCCAGCCTCTCCAGCGGGGGGACAGATACGCAGTATTTT.

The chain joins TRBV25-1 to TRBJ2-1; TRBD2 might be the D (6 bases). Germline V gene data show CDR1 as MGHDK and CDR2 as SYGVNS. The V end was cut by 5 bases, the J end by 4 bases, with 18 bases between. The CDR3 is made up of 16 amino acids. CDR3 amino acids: CASSNRGMAWYNEQFF. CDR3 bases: TGTGCCAGCAGTAATCGGGGGATGGCTTGGTACAATGAGCAGTTCTTC.

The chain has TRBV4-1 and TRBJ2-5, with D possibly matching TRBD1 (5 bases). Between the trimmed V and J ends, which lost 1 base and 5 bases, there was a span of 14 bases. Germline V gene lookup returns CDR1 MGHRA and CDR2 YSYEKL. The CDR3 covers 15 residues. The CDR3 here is CASSQGNLKGETQYF. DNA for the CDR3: TGCGCCAGCAGCCAAGGGAATCTAAAGGGGGAGACCCAGTACTTC.

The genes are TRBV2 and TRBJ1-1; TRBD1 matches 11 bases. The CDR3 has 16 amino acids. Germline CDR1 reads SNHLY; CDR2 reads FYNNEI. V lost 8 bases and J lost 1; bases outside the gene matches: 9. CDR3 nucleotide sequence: TGTGCCAGCGATAGGACAGGGGGCTTCGGGAACACTGAAGCTTTCTTT. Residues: CASDRTGGFGNTEAFF.

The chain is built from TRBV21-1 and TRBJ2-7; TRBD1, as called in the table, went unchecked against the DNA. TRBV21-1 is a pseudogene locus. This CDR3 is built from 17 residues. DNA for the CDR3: TGTGCCAGCAGCAAACCGGTGGATCGAGGGGGCTCCTACGAGCAGTACTTC. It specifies CASSKPVDRGGSYEQYF.

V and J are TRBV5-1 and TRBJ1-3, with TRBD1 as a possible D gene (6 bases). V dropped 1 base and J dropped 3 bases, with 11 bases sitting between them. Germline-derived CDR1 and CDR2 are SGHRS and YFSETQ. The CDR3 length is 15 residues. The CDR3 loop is CASSLRGGFGNTIYF. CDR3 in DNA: TGCGCCAGCAGCTTGAGGGGGGGCTTTGGAAACACCATATATTTT.

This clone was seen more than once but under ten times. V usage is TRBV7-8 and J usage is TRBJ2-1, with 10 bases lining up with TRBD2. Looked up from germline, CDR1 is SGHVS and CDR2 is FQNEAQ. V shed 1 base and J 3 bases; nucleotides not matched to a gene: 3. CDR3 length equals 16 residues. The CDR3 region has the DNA TGTGCCAGCAGCTTAGTGGCTAGCGGGAGCTACAATGAGCAGTTCTTC. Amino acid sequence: CASSLVASGSYNEQFF. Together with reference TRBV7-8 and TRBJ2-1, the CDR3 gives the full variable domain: GAGVSQSPRYKVAKRGQDVALRCDPISGHVSLFWYQQALGQGPEFLTYFQNEAQLDKSGLPSDRFFAERPEGSVSTLKIQRTQQEDSAVYLCASSLVASGSYNEQFFGPGTRLTVL.

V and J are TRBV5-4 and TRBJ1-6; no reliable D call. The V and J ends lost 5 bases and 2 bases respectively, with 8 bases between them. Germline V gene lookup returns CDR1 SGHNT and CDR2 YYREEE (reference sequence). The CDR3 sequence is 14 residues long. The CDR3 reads CASSSGTYNSPLHF. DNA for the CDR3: TGTGCCAGCAGTTCCGGGACCTATAATTCACCCCTCCACTTT.

The CDR3 here is CATKASGGAGNEQFF. CDR3 bases: TGTGCCACCAAGGCTAGCGGGGGGGCGGGCAATGAGCAGTTCTTC. V usage is TRBV19 and J usage is TRBJ2-1; TRBD2 agrees at 12 bases. The ends lost 10 bases at V and 6 bases at J; junction bases unmatched: 10. The CDR3 length is 15 residues. Germline V gene data show CDR1 as LNHDA and CDR2 as SQIVND (reference sequence). Filled out from reference TRBV19 and TRBJ2-1, the complete variable domain reads DGGITQSPKYLFRKEGQNVTLSCEQNLNHDAMYWYRQDPGQGLRLIYYSQIVNDFQKGDIAEGYSVSREKKESFPLTVTSAQKNPTAFYLCATKASGGAGNEQFFGPGTRLTVL.

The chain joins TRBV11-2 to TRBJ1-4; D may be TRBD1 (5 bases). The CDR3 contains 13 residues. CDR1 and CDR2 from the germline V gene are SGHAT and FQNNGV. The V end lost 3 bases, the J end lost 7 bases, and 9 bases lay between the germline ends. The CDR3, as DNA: TGTGCCAGCAGCTTCCAGGGTTTTGAAAAACTGTTTTTT. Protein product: CASSFQGFEKLFF.

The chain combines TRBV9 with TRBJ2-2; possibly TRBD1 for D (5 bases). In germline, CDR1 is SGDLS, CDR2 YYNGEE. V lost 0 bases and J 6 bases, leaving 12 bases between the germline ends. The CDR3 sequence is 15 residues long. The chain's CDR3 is CASSVAGRVPGELFF. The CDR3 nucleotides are TGTGCCAGCAGCGTAGCCGGCAGGGTCCCCGGGGAGCTGTTTTTT.

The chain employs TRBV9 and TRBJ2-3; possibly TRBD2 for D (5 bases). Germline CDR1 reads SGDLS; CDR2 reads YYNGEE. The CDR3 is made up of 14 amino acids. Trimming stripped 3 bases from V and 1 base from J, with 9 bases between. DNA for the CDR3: TGTGCCAGCAGCGCACTAGGCCGCACAGATACGCAGTATTTT. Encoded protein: CASSALGRTDTQYF.

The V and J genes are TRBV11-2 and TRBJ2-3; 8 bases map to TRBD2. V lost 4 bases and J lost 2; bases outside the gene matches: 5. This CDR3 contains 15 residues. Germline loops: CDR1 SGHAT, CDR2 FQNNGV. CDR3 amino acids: CASSSQLADTDTQYF. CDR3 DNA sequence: TGTGCCAGCAGCTCCCAACTAGCGGACACAGATACGCAGTATTTT.

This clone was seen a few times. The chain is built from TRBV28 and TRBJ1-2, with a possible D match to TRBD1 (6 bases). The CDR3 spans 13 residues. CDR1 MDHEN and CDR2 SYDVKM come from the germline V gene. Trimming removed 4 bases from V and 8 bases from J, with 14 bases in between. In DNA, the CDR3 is TGTGCCAGCAGTTACGGACAGCAGAGCGGCTACACCTTC. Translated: CASSYGQQSGYTF.

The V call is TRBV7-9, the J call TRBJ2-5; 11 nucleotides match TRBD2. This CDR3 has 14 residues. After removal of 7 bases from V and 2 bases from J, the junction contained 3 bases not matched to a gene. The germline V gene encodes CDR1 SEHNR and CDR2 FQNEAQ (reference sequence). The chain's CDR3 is CASILAGVQETQYF. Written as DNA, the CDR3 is TGTGCCAGCATACTAGCGGGGGTTCAAGAGACCCAGTACTTC.

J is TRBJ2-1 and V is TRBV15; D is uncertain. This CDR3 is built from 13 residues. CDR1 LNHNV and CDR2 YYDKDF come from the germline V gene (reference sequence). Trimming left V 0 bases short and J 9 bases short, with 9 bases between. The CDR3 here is CATSRDLPGEQFF. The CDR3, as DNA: TGTGCCACCAGCAGAGACCTCCCCGGTGAGCAGTTCTTC.

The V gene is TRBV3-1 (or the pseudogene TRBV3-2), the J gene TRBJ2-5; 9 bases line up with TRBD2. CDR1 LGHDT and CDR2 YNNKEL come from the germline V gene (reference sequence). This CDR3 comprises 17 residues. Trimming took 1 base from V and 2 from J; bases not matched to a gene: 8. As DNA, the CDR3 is TGTGCCAGCAGCCAAGCATGTAGCGGGGGCCTACAAGAGACCCAGTACTTC. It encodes CASSQACSGGLQETQYF.